One and the same sample provided the 14 T cell receptor beta chains below, sequenced in a study of cytomegalovirus exposure and HLA in healthy donors. Vbeta (60) and Jbeta (13) primers were used in the PCR. Sequenced by immunoSEQ multiplex PCR; TCRdb stores in-frame clones only, minus some. The sample lists about 190,000 clones, about 77% seen once, with 4.5% to 5.5% in the top ten. The specimen was PBMCs. All receptors derive from a man aged 25-45 years in good health and CMV-seropositive.

This clone came up a few times. The chain joins TRBV23-1 to TRBJ1-5; perhaps TRBD1 as D (6 bases). TRBV23-1 is reported as an ORF; its role is uncertain. V lost 6 bases and J 3 bases, leaving 9 bases between the germline ends. This CDR3 region has 13 residues. The CDR3 region is CASSRTDNQPQHF. CDR3 DNA sequence: TGCGCCAGCAGCCGGACAGACAATCAGCCCCAGCATTTT.

This rearrangement joins TRBV5-6 to TRBJ1-5; 11 bases align to TRBD1. The ends lost 0 bases at V and 6 bases at J; junction bases unmatched: 2. The germline V gene encodes CDR1 SGHDT and CDR2 YYEEEE. The CDR3 runs 15 residues. CDR3 sequence reads: CASSLGTGGFQPQHF. Here the CDR3 DNA reads TGTGCCAGCAGCTTGGGGACAGGGGGCTTTCAGCCCCAGCATTTT.

The chain is built from TRBV9 and TRBJ2-6; TRBD2 might be the D (5 bases). CDR1 is SGDLS, CDR2 YYNGEE, per germline. V was pared by 0 bases and J by 5 bases, with 9 bases between. The CDR3 covers 15 residues. The CDR3 here is CASSVDTTRANVLTF. CDR3 DNA sequence: TGTGCCAGCAGCGTAGACACGACTAGGGCCAACGTCCTGACTTTC.

The chain combines TRBV19 with TRBJ1-2; 7 bases are a match to TRBD1. Trimming took 3 bases from V and 4 from J; bases not matched to a gene: 2. Germline loops: CDR1 LNHDA, CDR2 SQIVND (reference sequence). This CDR3 has 13 residues. The CDR3 loop reads CASSMWDSYGYTF. CDR3 nucleotides: TGTGCCAGTAGTATGTGGGACAGCTATGGCTACACCTTC.

This clone was counted a few times. This chain uses TRBV30 with TRBJ2-2; 12 bases are shared with TRBD2. Germline CDR1 GTSNPN, CDR2 SVGIG (reference sequence). Germline trimming cut 2 bases from V and 7 bases from J; bases unmatched to any gene: 8. The CDR3 loop spans 16 amino acids. CDR3 sequence reads: CAWSLLAGGFIGELFF. As DNA, the CDR3 is TGTGCCTGGAGTTTACTAGCGGGGGGTTTTATCGGGGAGCTGTTTTTT.

This clone occurred a few times. The chain combines TRBV6-5 with TRBJ1-1; TRBD1 agrees at 8 bases. Germline V gives CDR1 MNHEY, CDR2 SVGAGI. Germline trimming cut 6 bases from V and 0 bases from J; bases unmatched to any gene: 3. There are 14 residues in the CDR3. Here the CDR3 DNA reads TGTGCCAGCAGCCACAGGGGGGTGAACACTGAAGCTTTCTTT. Translation gives CASSHRGVNTEAFF.

The chain couples TRBV30 to TRBJ1-6, with 9 bases identical to TRBD1. The trim removed 0 bases at V and 15 bases at J, leaving 15 bases unmatched. Germline lookup yields CDR1 GTSNPN and CDR2 SVGIG (reference sequence). The CDR3 is 16 amino acids. For the CDR3, the DNA is TGTGCCTGGAGTGTATCTAGGACAGGGGCCAACCTTCTCCTCCACTTT. Its translation: CAWSVSRTGANLLLHF.

This clone was detected a few times. CDR3 nucleotides: TGTGCCAGCACTAAAGGACAGGGGAGAGGTGAAGCTTTCTTT. It encodes CASTKGQGRGEAFF. The chain couples TRBV27 to TRBJ1-1; the match to TRBD1 covers 9 bases. This CDR3 has 14 residues. CDR1 and CDR2 (germline): MNHEY, SMNVEV (reference sequence). The V gene end was trimmed by 7 bases and the J gene end by 7 bases; junction bases not matched to a gene: 10.

This clone was seen a handful of times. The chain couples TRBV2 to TRBJ1-6; D uncertain. Trimming took off 4 bases at V and 9 bases at J, with 13 bases between the two ends. The CDR3 runs 14 residues. Germline V gene sequence: CDR1 SNHLY, CDR2 FYNNEI. Written as DNA, the CDR3 is TGTGCCAGCAGTGGTTCCGGGTTCAGTTCACCCCTCCACTTT. Its protein is CASSGSGFSSPLHF.

The chain couples TRBV27 to TRBJ1-5, with 7 bases lining up with TRBD1. V was pared by 4 bases and J by 7 bases, with 7 bases of the junction left unmatched. The CDR3 runs to 14 residues. The germline CDR1 and CDR2 sequences are MNHEY and SMNVEV (reference sequence). CDR3 protein: CASSSRQGFQPQHF. DNA of the CDR3: TGTGCCAGCAGTTCTAGACAGGGTTTCCAGCCCCAGCATTTT.

This clone was counted once. The same CDR3 also results from other DNA sequences found in this sample. The chain links TRBV6-1 to TRBJ2-7; possibly TRBD1 for D (5 bases). Between the trimmed V and J ends, which lost 2 bases and 3 bases, there was a span of 5 bases. Germline lookup yields CDR1 MNHNS and CDR2 SASEGT. The CDR3 covers 12 residues. CDR3 loop: CASSERGYEQYF. DNA of the CDR3: TGTGCCAGCAGTGAAAGGGGCTACGAGCAGTACTTC.

As DNA, the CDR3 is TGTGCCAGCAGACAGGGACAGGGGCCAGCCTACGAGCAGTACTTC. Translated, it gives CASRQGQGPAYEQYF. The J gene is TRBJ2-7, the V gene TRBV5-4; the match to TRBD1 covers 10 bases. Germline CDR1 SGHNT, CDR2 YYREEE (reference sequence). V was clipped by 5 bases and J by 2 bases; unmatched bases: 7. This CDR3 has 15 amino acids.

The rearrangement joins TRBV4-3 to TRBJ1-2; D is possibly TRBD1 (5 bases). Germline loops: CDR1 LGHNA, CDR2 YSLEER. Trimming removed 1 base at V and 5 bases at J, with 14 bases between. CDR3 length equals 15 residues. The CDR3 is CASSQGVQVGYGYTF. The DNA of the CDR3 is TGCGCCAGCAGCCAAGGGGTACAGGTTGGGTATGGCTACACCTTC.

The chain uses TRBV2 and TRBJ1-5; TRBD1 is a possible D gene (6 bases). With 8 bases removed from V and 4 bases from J, the gap between germline ends came to 15 bases. The length of the CDR3 is 14 residues. Germline V gene data show CDR1 as SNHLY and CDR2 as FYNNEI. This CDR3 is CASSQTGQNQPQHF. CDR3 DNA: TGTGCCAGCTCGCAGACAGGACAAAATCAGCCCCAGCATTTT.